The next 4 T cell receptor beta chains were all read from a single sample in a study of blood T cell repertoires in COVID-19. Method: immunoSEQ multiplex PCR; TCRdb's copy keeps in-frame clones and lacks some. Seen here are 150,000 to 200,000 clones, approximately 87% observed once, and the top ten hold approximately 13%. Specimen: peripheral blood. These receptors came from a woman in her 70s with COVID-19, enrolled during active disease.

The genes are TRBV7-2 and TRBJ1-4; maybe TRBD1 (6 bases). Germline assignment: CDR1 SGHTA and CDR2 FQGNSA. The germline V and J ends were trimmed by 5 bases and 4 bases, with 14 bases remaining between them. The CDR3 is 15 amino acids. CDR3 sequence (DNA): TGTGCCAGCAGCACGTACAGGGAGAATAATGAAAAACTGTTTTTT. Translation gives CASSTYRENNEKLFF.

This clone turned up a few times. This rearrangement joins TRBV19 to TRBJ1-2; TRBD1 matches at 8 bases. The J segment lost 4 bases and the V segment lost 3 bases, leaving 10 bases of the junction unmatched. The germline CDR1 and CDR2 sequences are LNHDA and SQIVND (reference sequence). The CDR3 length is 16 residues. CDR3 nucleotides: TGTGCCAGTAGTATCACATCGCGGACAGGGACCTATGGCTACACCTTC. Its translation: CASSITSRTGTYGYTF.

This chain links TRBV27 with TRBJ2-3, with TRBD1 identical over 7 bases. With 3 bases clipped from V and 2 bases from J, the junction kept 5 bases outside the gene matches. The CDR3 is made up of 15 amino acids. Germline lookup yields CDR1 MNHEY and CDR2 SMNVEV (reference sequence). The CDR3 sequence: CASSFWDSSTDTQYF. CDR3 nucleotides: TGTGCCAGCAGTTTCTGGGACAGTTCCACAGATACGCAGTATTTT.

The chain uses TRBV20-1 and TRBJ1-1; the D gene is possibly TRBD1 (5 bases). The CDR3 runs to 15 residues. Trimming left V 3 bases short and J 0 bases short, with 14 bases between. Germline CDR1 is DFQATT and CDR2 is SNEGSKA (reference sequence). This CDR3 reads CSASLGTQMNTEAFF. In nucleotides, the CDR3 is TGCAGTGCTAGTTTAGGGACTCAAATGAACACTGAAGCTTTCTTT.